This entry lists 4 T cell receptor beta chains sequenced from one sample in a study of OX40 agonist ivuxolimab in advanced cancers. Produced via immunoSEQ multiplex PCR; TCRdb's table is partial and in-frame only. The table records 77,000 or so clones, about 90% of them present only once. The specimen was CD4+ or CD8+ T cells sorted from blood, collected in a trial of the OX40 agonist ivuxolimab. These receptors were collected from an adult with an advanced solid tumor such as melanoma, head and neck, liver or kidney cancer.

The chain combines TRBV7-8 with TRBJ2-7, with D possibly being TRBD1 (8 bases). The V and J ends lost 2 bases and 4 bases respectively, with 18 bases between them. The germline gives CDR1 SGHVS, CDR2 FQNEAQ. CDR3 length: 16 amino acids. The CDR3 loop reads CASSLRRTGRGYEQYF. CDR3 DNA sequence: TGTGCCAGCAGCTTACGCCGGACAGGGAGGGGGTACGAGCAGTACTTC.

This chain uses TRBV7-2 with TRBJ2-7, with D unclear. Per the germline V gene, CDR1 is SGHTA and CDR2 is FQGNSA. The CDR3 contains 14 residues. V dropped 0 bases and J dropped 0 bases, with 6 bases sitting between them. The CDR3 region has the DNA TGTGCCAGCAGCTTAGCCCCAACCTCCTACGAGCAGTACTTC. It yields the protein CASSLAPTSYEQYF.

This clone was seen a single time. The chain joins TRBV10-2 to TRBJ1-2; 8 bases are shared with TRBD1. Germline V gene sequence: CDR1 WSHSY, CDR2 SAAADI. The CDR3 runs 14 residues. V shed 6 bases, J shed 3 bases, and the junction held 6 bases outside the gene matches. Here the CDR3 reads CASSDKDRDYGYTF. CDR3 bases: TGCGCCAGCAGCGATAAGGACAGGGACTATGGCTACACCTTC.

This clone was counted between two and nine times. This CDR3 reads CASSLGPGAGETQYF. Here the CDR3 DNA reads TGTGCCAGCAGCTTAGGACCAGGGGCGGGAGAGACCCAGTACTTC. This chain uses TRBV11-2 with TRBJ2-5; tentatively, D is TRBD1 (6 bases). The CDR3 extends over 15 amino acids. With 1 base removed from V and 4 bases from J, the gap between germline ends came to 13 bases. Germline-derived CDR1 and CDR2 are SGHAT and FQNNGV.